The next 8 T cell receptor beta chains were all read from a single sample in a study of shared clonotypes between healthy human individuals. Some clones are missing from TCRdb's copy, which holds only in-frame ones; the method was immunoSEQ multiplex PCR. The sample lists millions of clones; approximately 93% were seen once. Sequencing was performed on naive CD4+ T cells from PBMCs. Subset reported: CD45RA+ positively selected. The source of these receptors is a man aged 18 to 35 in good health. Some clones in this sample may be carry-over from other donors' samples.

The V gene is TRBV14, the J gene TRBJ2-3; no reliable D call. In germline, CDR1 is SGHDN, CDR2 FVKESK. The CDR3 has 15 amino acids. V was pared by 4 bases and J by 0 bases, with 11 bases between. The CDR3 DNA is TGTGCCAGCAGCCGACGGGTAGCTAGCACAGATACGCAGTATTTT. Its translation is CASSRRVASTDTQYF.

As concerns this clone: The identical CDR3 is also encoded by other nucleotide sequences in the sample. V and J are TRBV19 and TRBJ2-3, with D possibly matching TRBD2 (5 bases). Germline V gene lookup returns CDR1 LNHDA and CDR2 SQIVND (reference sequence). The length of the CDR3 is 14 residues. Trimming took off 1 base at V and 2 bases at J, with 7 bases between the two ends. This CDR3 reads CASSIGGHTDTQYF. The CDR3 bases are TGTGCCAGTAGTATAGGCGGGCACACAGATACGCAGTATTTT.

Only one count was recorded for this clone. This sequence joins TRBV5-5 and TRBJ2-5, with a weak D call TRBD2 (6 bases). The germline V gene has CDR1 SGHKS and CDR2 YYEKEE (reference sequence). The CDR3 is made up of 16 amino acids. V lost 3 bases, J lost 3 bases, and 18 bases lay in between. The CDR3 sequence is CASSWRGGWAEETQYF. The CDR3 DNA reads TGTGCCAGCAGCTGGAGGGGCGGATGGGCGGAAGAGACCCAGTACTTC. Full variable domain (outside the CDR3, taken from reference TRBV5-5 and TRBJ2-5): DAGVTQSPTHLIKTRGQQVTLRCSPISGHKSVSWYQQVLGQGPQFIFQYYEKEERGRGNFPDRFSARQFPNYSSELNVNALLLGDSALYLCASSWRGGWAEETQYFGPGTRLLVL.

The CDR3 loop is CASSYGGGLNPQYF. CDR3 bases: TGTGCCAGCAGTTACGGGGGGGGATTAAACCCGCAGTATTTT. The chain has TRBV6-6 and TRBJ2-3; 7 bases are shared with TRBD2. J was trimmed by 10 bases and V by 2 bases; bases with no gene match: 9. CDR3 size: 14 residues. Germline CDR1 reads MNHNY; CDR2 reads SVGAGI (reference sequence).

This chain joins TRBV18 and TRBJ1-4; 10 nucleotides match TRBD1. CDR1 and CDR2 (germline): KGHSH, LQKENI. J lost 6 bases, V lost 2 bases, and 6 bases had no gene match. The CDR3 length is 16 residues. The CDR3 nucleotides are TGTGCCAGCTCACCAGCCCGGACAGGGGGATATGAAAAACTGTTTTTT. Translating it yields CASSPARTGGYEKLFF.

The rearrangement joins TRBV5-6 to TRBJ2-5, with D maybe TRBD1 (7 bases). Trimming stripped 2 bases from V and 4 bases from J, with 18 bases between. The CDR3 spans 16 residues. Germline CDR1 is SGHDT and CDR2 is YYEEEE. In nucleotides, the CDR3 is TGTGCCAGCAGCTTACTAATACAGGGGACTTCAGAGACCCAGTACTTC. This encodes CASSLLIQGTSETQYF.

The chain carries TRBV7-3 and TRBJ1-1, with D unresolved. There are 13 residues in the CDR3. Germline V gene lookup returns CDR1 SGHTA and CDR2 FQGTGA. V was trimmed by 5 bases and J by 4 bases, leaving 11 bases between them. CDR3 sequence (DNA): TGTGCCAGCAGCACGGGGAGTGGCACTGAAGCTTTCTTT. Amino acid sequence: CASSTGSGTEAFF.

The chain links TRBV11-2 to TRBJ2-5, with 10 bases aligning to TRBD1. Germline CDR1 reads SGHAT; CDR2 reads FQNNGV. CDR3 size: 14 residues. V trimming: 6 bases; J trimming: 5 bases; junction bases outside the gene matches: 6. The chain's CDR3 is CASSRDRGVETQYF. The CDR3 DNA reads as TGTGCCAGCAGTCGGGACAGGGGCGTCGAGACCCAGTACTTC.